These 6 T cell receptor beta chains originate from one sample sequenced in a study of neurological immune-mediated disorders. MiXCR was run by TCRdb on the 5' RACE reads, yielding one entry per CDR3 protein. The profile shows roughly 88,000 distinct CDR3 sequences, roughly 3.5% of them singletons. Sequencing was done on a sample of PBMCs. The origin of the receptors is a woman in her 50s with multiple sclerosis.

This clonotype came up a few times. The chain links TRBV29-1 to TRBJ2-5; D remains unclear. This CDR3 is built from 12 residues. Germline V gene lookup returns CDR1 SQVTM and CDR2 ANQGSEA. V lost 4 bases and J lost 2, with 8 bases in between. Here the CDR3 reads CSVVLVQETQYF. CDR3 nucleotide sequence: TGCAGCGTTGTACTGGTTCAAGAGACCCAGTACTTC.

The chain has TRBV7-9 and TRBJ2-5, with D perhaps matching TRBD1 (5 bases). V was trimmed by 3 bases and J by 2 bases, leaving 10 bases between them. The CDR3 loop spans 14 amino acids. Per germline, CDR1 SEHNR and CDR2 FQNEAQ (reference sequence). The chain's CDR3 is CASSLDGQQETQYF. The CDR3 DNA sequence: TGTGCCAGCAGCTTGGACGGACAACAAGAGACCCAGTACTTC. The full variable domain, rest sourced from reference TRBV7-9 and TRBJ2-5, is DTGVSQNPRHKITKRGQNVTFRCDPISEHNRLYWYRQTLGQGPEFLTYFQNEAQLEKSRLLSDRFSAERPKGSFSTLEIQRTEQGDSAMYLCASSLDGQQETQYFGPGTRLLVL.

This clonotype was recorded at least ten times. The rearrangement joins TRBV20-1 to TRBJ1-5; D not resolved. The ends were cut back, 6 bases at V and 3 bases at J, with 12 bases in the middle. Germline CDR1 DFQATT, CDR2 SNEGSKA (reference sequence). This CDR3 region has 13 residues. The CDR3 loop is CSARPGVNQPQHF. The CDR3 region has the DNA TGCAGTGCCCGACCGGGAGTCAATCAGCCCCAGCATTTT.

This clonotype was counted ten times or more. The genes are TRBV12-3 or TRBV12-4 and TRBJ1-2, with 7 bases that match TRBD1. After removal of 7 bases from V and 6 bases from J, the junction contained 2 bases not matched to a gene. The CDR3 spans 11 residues. The CDR3 DNA is TGTGCCAGCAAAGGGGGCAATGGCTACACCTTC. As protein: CASKGGNGYTF.

This clonotype appeared many times. J is TRBJ2-3 and V is TRBV7-2; D remains ambiguous. Germline CDR1 SGHTA, CDR2 FQGNSA. Deletions cut 4 bases from V and 0 bases from J, with 17 bases between. This CDR3 is 17 amino acids long. CDR3 loop: CASSSPFWTTSTDTQYF. The CDR3 DNA is TGTGCCAGCAGCTCTCCATTTTGGACCACTAGCACAGATACGCAGTATTTT.

This clonotype was recorded at least ten times. The chain couples TRBV5-1 to TRBJ2-7, with D possibly being TRBD1 (5 bases). Trimming removed 0 bases from V and 2 bases from J, with 9 bases in between. The V gene's germline CDR1 is SGHRS and CDR2 YFSETQ. This CDR3 has 14 residues. CDR3 sequence: CASSLALGPYEQYF. CDR3 in DNA: TGCGCCAGCAGCTTGGCCTTGGGGCCCTACGAGCAGTACTTC.